This T cell receptor beta chain was identified in a study of Ad26.COV2.S vaccination and SARS-CoV-2 variants. The wider study: Intramuscular Ad26.COV2.S doses were given once or twice, 56 days apart.

Indicated treatment: some 20 received Ad26.COV2.S at low or high dose, single or two shots; roughly 5 received placebo; per-sample allocation not given. Samples came from day 63 after the first vaccine or placebo injection. Profiling relied on immunoSEQ multiplex PCR, and the TCRdb table lists in-frame clones only, not all of them. The table has 350,000 to 500,000 clones, roughly 89% seen once; the top ten hold around 2.6%. This receptor was identified in a person aged 18-65 years who received the Ad26.COV2.S COVID-19 vaccine or a placebo. Sequencing was performed on peripheral blood, taken in a trial of Ad26.COV2.S vaccine versus placebo.

The DNA of the CDR3 is TGTGCCAGCTCCTCGGGGACAGGGGACAGTGAGCAGTTCTTC. Translating it yields CASSSGTGDSEQFF. V and J are TRBV18 and TRBJ2-1, with 10 bases identical to TRBD1. CDR1 is KGHSH and CDR2 is LQKENI in the germline V gene. The CDR3 runs to 14 residues. The V segment lost 6 bases and the J segment 9 bases; nucleotides outside the gene matches: 8.